This T cell receptor (beta chain) was found in a study of T cells in Graves' hyperthyroidism and ophthalmopathy (dated by TCRdb to about 2019). For the wider study: Peripheral blood was collected at initial diagnosis, before any treatment. A discovery cohort of about 100 patients, about 40 with Graves' ophthalmopathy and about 58 with stable Graves' hyperthyroidism, was used to find distinguishing TCR V-J signatures. Prospective prediction of ophthalmopathy was tested in an independent validation cohort of under 20 hyperthyroidism patients and 17 patients who later progressed to ophthalmopathy. The roughly 100 discovery patients were randomly divided into training and test sets at a 7:3 ratio. In roughly six Graves' hyperthyroidism patients, the study also compared T-cell repertoires from thyroid tissue with T-cell repertoires from blood. After sampling, hyperthyroidism patients received methimazole starting at 30 mg daily, and ophthalmopathy patients received high-dose intravenous methylprednisolone. TCR Vbeta CDR3 sequencing of 130 to 150 peripheral blood samples (approximately 44 ophthalmopathy, some 75 hyperthyroidism and roughly 17 progressor patients) is reported in the paper. Summary of the overall study and its limitations: In validation, the model predicted progression to ophthalmopathy a median of 6.5 months before onset, with approximately 70% sensitivity and more than 72% specificity. In cross-validation, a model built on a 13 V-J signature told ophthalmopathy apart from stable hyperthyroidism with under 90% sensitivity and 81% to 82% specificity, and in testing the same model reached 80%/75%. Most expanded thyroid clonotypes (frequency above 0.001) were also detected in blood, a finding suggesting that blood repertoires may reflect thyroid immune responses. Sample size was not statistically predetermined, and investigators were not blinded to group allocation.

TCR beta CDR3 regions were amplified from RNA transcripts. For the first round of RT-PCR on the TCR CDR3, the HTBI primer set was used together with the Qiagen OneStep RT-PCR kit. Libraries were constructed in a second round of multiplex PCR, after which size selection and purification were performed. Libraries were sequenced paired-end with 100 bp reads on an Illumina HiSeq2000. In the authors' own workflow: SOAPnuke was used to process the raw data, with reads discarded if the reads contained adapters or uncalled bases, had a mean Phred below 15, or lacked an exact constant-primer or identifier match. COPE v1.2.5 was used to merge high-quality paired reads, and clonotypes were defined as unique nucleotide sequences. MiTCR v1.1 was used to align the clonotypes against IMGT TRBV, TRBD and TRBJ reference segments. The analysis included only V-J combinations with a frequency above 0.0001, which together covered roughly 99% of the repertoires. A TCS score was defined as the ratio of F50 (clonal expansion) to E x V (chaos), with BLOSUM62-based TCRdist applied between CDR3 peptides within each V-J. Welch's t-statistics and random forest reduced fewer than 550 V-J features to 13, which were used in a naive Bayes classifier (R e1071). The public reads were quality trimmed at Q25 with fastp and then assembled into clones with MiXCR by TCRdb, keeping productive beta chains. Each CDR3 protein gets just one entry, which takes the most common genes and DNA from the rows behind it. The V and J calls, along with clone size, are taken from TCRdb and not from the paper's own processing. This sample holds about 590,000 distinct CDR3 sequences; less than 20% were observed only once. In total, the top ten clones hold less than 9.5% of the sample.

This clonotype has just a few counts. Its antigen remains undetermined. Base qualities are not provided; no much larger clone lies one nucleotide away. The CDR3 numbers 13 residues from cysteine through phenylalanine. Solely the CDR3 DNA is kept, with 39 bases framed from the first base. CDR1 and CDR2 are read off the germline V gene (reference sequence) as LGHDT and YNNKEL. Trimming at the junction amounts to 4 bases on V and 6 bases on J, and the germline ends lie 13 bases apart. Stable Graves' hyperthyroidism was defined as the absence of progression to ophthalmopathy over 18 months of follow-up. Hyperthyroidism patients were newly diagnosed, had a disease duration of under 2 months, and were aged 18 to 65 years. Any patient with an uncontrolled infection, another autoimmune disease, pregnancy or lactation was excluded. Diagnoses were established on the basis of clinical symptoms, serum thyroxine and TRAb, thyroid ultrasound, and orbital computed tomography. PBMCs were isolated from more than 8 ml of fresh peripheral blood by Ficoll-Paque density gradient centrifugation. Total RNA was extracted using Trizol reagent, and RNA quality was assessed on an Agilent 2100 Bioanalyzer.

The receptor comes from a woman between 25 and 40 years old with Graves' hyperthyroidism. The chain was built from TRBV3-1 and TRBJ2-7, with a weak D call of TRBD1 (6 bases match). Material for sequencing was blood. In nucleotides, the sequence is TGTGCCAGCAGCCCGGGACATCTTAGCGAGCAGTACTTC. The encoded protein is CASSPGHLSEQYF.